This TCR beta chain derives from a study of tissue T cells after allogeneic stem cell transplantation. Whole-study results and caveats: Sampling depth was limited, and the cohort was small and clinically varied.

Assay used: immunoSEQ multiplex PCR; TCRdb lists only in-frame clones, some missing. Counted here are roughly 8,000 clones, roughly a third occurring once; the ten biggest clones make up around 6.8%. As to this clone: Its antigen remains unidentified. Any gene name here is a mouse gene name. The read terminates 1 residue ahead of where the CDR3 ends, so the germline J gene completes it. The same CDR3 is also encoded by other DNA sequences in this sample.

As for time point: mouse harvest day 14 after allogeneic transplant. The graft held 10^6 splenic CD5+ T cells and 10^7 T-cell-depleted bone marrow cells. CDR3 length: 14 residues. The ends were cut back, 1 base at V and 5 bases at J, with 9 bases in the middle. Germline V CDR1 and CDR2: FNHDT, SITEND (reference sequence). The TCR comes from a female BALB/c mouse given C57BL/6 T cells with graft-versus-host disease after an allogeneic hematopoietic cell transplant. The chain employs TRBV19 and TRBJ2-2; D possibly corresponds to TRBD1 (5 bases). Sequenced input: skin. The CDR3 region is CASSISGSTGQLYF. The CDR3 bases that were read are TGTGCCAGCAGTATATCAGGGAGTACCGGGCAGCTCTAC.